This TCR beta chain is drawn from a study of blood T cell repertoires in COVID-19 (TCRdb year 2020). Regarding the research as a whole: Samples covering the acute and convalescent phases of COVID-19 were provided by collaborators in the United States, Italy and Spain. The samples were drawn from the first 160 participants of the ongoing ImmuneRACE study and from over 950 subjects provided by 6 global collaborators. Subjects who had been exposed to COVID-19, were actively infected with it, or had recovered from it provided the deeply sampled blood TCRbeta repertoires that made up the dataset. The sample metadata nearly always contained a de-identified subject ID, COVID-19 status, age in years and sex. A freely available public database, intended as a resource for researchers studying the immune response to SARS-CoV-2, is where the repertoires were released. Where available, HLA class I and class II types were taken from metadata supplied by the sample provider and were not determined by assay-based typing. The prospective study material was composed of cDNA or gDNA derived from T cells, B-cell-depleted T cells, or PBMCs. General conclusions and limits of the study: The quantity of clinical and demographic metadata differed by source and by participant and was supplied without curation.

The collaborating institutions used their own protocols to collect whole blood in K2EDTA tubes. Collaborator samples were shipped for TCRbeta analysis as frozen whole blood, isolated PBMCs, or DNA extracted from either sample type. TCRbeta CDR3 regions were amplified from genomic DNA using the immunoSEQ Assay, a bias-controlled multiplex PCR. In the authors' own workflow: The number of nucleated cells in each sample was estimated by amplification of reference gene primers within the assay. To quantify the absolute abundance of each unique TCRbeta CDR3 rearrangement, sequence reads were collapsed and filtered. For each sample, productive Simpson clonality was calculated as the square root of Simpson's diversity index across productive rearrangements. TCRdb obtained this table from immuneACCESS and retained in-frame rearrangements with V and J assigned. These tables miss some clones; where compared with another copy, unresolved V genes account for less than half of the shortfall, and the remainder is unexplained. V, J and clone size were drawn from that table, and D and trimming were deduced from the DNA. The sample contains about 70,000 clones, around 90% of them found a single time. The top ten hold 9.5% to 13% of the sample.

A note on this clone: Its antigen is not yet known. No much larger clone is present one base from it, and per-base qualities are unavailable. Other DNA sequences in this sample translate to the same CDR3.

The TCR was taken from a woman between 18 and 29 years old with acute or convalescent COVID-19. Sequenced input: peripheral blood.

The CDR3 corresponds to CSVVGQGYEQYF. The DNA sequence follows: TGCAGCGTTGTCGGACAGGGGTACGAGCAGTACTTC. This chain joins TRBV29-1 to TRBJ2-7, and TRBD1 matches 9 of the central bases. CDR1 SQVTM and CDR2 ANQGSEA were looked up in the germline V gene. The CDR3 covers 12 residues, taking in both the cysteine and the phenylalanine. Only the CDR3 portion is preserved as DNA: 36 bases, with reading frame beginning at the first base. V is trimmed back by 4 bases and J by 4 bases, and the junction contains 2 bases that no gene match accounts for.